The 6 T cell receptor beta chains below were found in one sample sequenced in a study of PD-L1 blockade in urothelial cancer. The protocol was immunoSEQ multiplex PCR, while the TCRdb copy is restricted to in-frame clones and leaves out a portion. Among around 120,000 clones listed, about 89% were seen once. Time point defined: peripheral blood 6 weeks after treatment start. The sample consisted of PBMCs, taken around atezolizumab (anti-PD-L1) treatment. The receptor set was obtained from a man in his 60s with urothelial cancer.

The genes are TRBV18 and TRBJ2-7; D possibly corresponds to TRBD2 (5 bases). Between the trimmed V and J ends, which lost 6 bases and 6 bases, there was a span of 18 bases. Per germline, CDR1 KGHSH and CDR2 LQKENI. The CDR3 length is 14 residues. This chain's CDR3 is CASSPASKGGEQYF. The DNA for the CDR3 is TGTGCCAGCTCGCCGGCCAGTAAAGGAGGCGAGCAGTACTTC. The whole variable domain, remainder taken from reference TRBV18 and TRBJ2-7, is NAGVMQNPRHLVRRRGQEARLRCSPMKGHSHVYWYRQLPEEGLKFMVYLQKENIIDESGMPKERFSAEFPKEGPSILRIQQVVRGDSAAYFCASSPASKGGEQYFGPGTRLTVT.

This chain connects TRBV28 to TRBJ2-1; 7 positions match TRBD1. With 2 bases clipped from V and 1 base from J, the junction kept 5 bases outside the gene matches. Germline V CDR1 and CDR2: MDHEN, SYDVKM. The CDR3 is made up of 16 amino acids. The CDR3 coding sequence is TGTGCCAGCAGTTTAACCAGGGGGAGTTCCTACAATGAGCAGTTCTTC. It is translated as CASSLTRGSSYNEQFF.

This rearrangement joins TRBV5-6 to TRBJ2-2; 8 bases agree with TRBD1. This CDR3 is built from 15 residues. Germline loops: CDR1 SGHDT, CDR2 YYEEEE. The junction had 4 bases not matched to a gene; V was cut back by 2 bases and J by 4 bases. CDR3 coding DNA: TGTGCCAGCAGCTTTCAGGGGGCGATCACCGGGGAGCTGTTTTTT. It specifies CASSFQGAITGELFF.

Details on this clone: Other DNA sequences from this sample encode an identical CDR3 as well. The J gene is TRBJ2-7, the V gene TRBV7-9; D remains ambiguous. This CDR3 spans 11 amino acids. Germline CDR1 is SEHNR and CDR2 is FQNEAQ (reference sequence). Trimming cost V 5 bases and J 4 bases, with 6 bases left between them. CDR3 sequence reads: CASSPLYEQYF. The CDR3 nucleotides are TGTGCCAGCAGCCCCTTGTACGAGCAGTACTTC.

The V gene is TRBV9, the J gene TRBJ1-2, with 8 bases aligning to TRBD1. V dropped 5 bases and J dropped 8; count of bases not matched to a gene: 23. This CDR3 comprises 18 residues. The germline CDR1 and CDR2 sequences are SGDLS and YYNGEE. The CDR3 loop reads CASSLGRGQASVVGGYTF. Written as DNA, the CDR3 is TGTGCCAGCAGTCTGGGGAGGGGACAGGCGTCGGTAGTCGGCGGCTACACCTTC.

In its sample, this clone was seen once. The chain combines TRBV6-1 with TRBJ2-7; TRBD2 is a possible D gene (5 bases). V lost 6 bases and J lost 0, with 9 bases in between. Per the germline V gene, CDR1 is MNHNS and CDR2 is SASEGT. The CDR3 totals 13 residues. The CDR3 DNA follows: TGTGCCAGCAGGACGGGGAGCTCCTACGAGCAGTACTTC. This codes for CASRTGSSYEQYF.